Listed here are 4 T cell receptor beta chains from one sample, sequenced in a study of cytomegalovirus exposure and HLA in healthy donors. The PCR was carried out with 60 Vbeta primers and 13 Jbeta primers. The assay was immunoSEQ multiplex PCR, and TCRdb's table has in-frame clones only and misses some. This table holds roughly 160,000 clones, 77% found once. The material sequenced was PBMCs. These receptors were taken from a woman aged 25 to 39 in good health and CMV-seronegative.

The V and J genes are TRBV5-1 and TRBJ2-7; 7 bases align to TRBD1. Germline lookup yields CDR1 SGHRS and CDR2 YFSETQ. The CDR3 sequence is 13 residues long. The V gene end was trimmed by 5 bases and the J gene end by 3 bases; junction bases not matched to a gene: 5. CDR3 region: CASRGDRDYEQYF. The CDR3 DNA reads TGCGCCAGCAGGGGAGACAGGGACTACGAGCAGTACTTC.

The table lists this clone with a few counts. This sequence joins TRBV5-1 and TRBJ1-1; TRBD1 is a possible D gene (5 bases). The CDR3 has 14 amino acids. Germline CDR1 SGHRS, CDR2 YFSETQ. The V gene lost 4 bases and the J gene lost 4 bases, with 14 bases spanning the gap. Written as DNA, the CDR3 is TGCGCCAGCAGCCTCCCCGTGGGGGGCACTGAAGCTTTCTTT. Encoded protein: CASSLPVGGTEAFF.

The chain links TRBV4-2 to TRBJ2-7; 7 bases are shared with TRBD2. The CDR3 is made up of 15 amino acids. Germline V gene lookup returns CDR1 LGHNA and CDR2 YNFKEQ. Trimming removed 2 bases from V and 2 bases from J; junction bases left unmatched: 6. The CDR3 DNA reads as TGTGCCAGCAGCCAATCCGGGACTAACACCTACGAGCAGTACTTC. Its protein is CASSQSGTNTYEQYF.

The rearrangement links TRBV2 to TRBJ2-1, with TRBD2 matching over 10 bases. The germline V gene encodes CDR1 SNHLY and CDR2 FYNNEI. The CDR3 covers 14 residues. Trimming took 6 bases from V and 7 from J; bases not matched to a gene: 6. The CDR3 loop is CASSIIAGGNEQFF. Here the CDR3 DNA reads TGTGCCAGCAGCATTATAGCGGGGGGAAATGAGCAGTTCTTC.